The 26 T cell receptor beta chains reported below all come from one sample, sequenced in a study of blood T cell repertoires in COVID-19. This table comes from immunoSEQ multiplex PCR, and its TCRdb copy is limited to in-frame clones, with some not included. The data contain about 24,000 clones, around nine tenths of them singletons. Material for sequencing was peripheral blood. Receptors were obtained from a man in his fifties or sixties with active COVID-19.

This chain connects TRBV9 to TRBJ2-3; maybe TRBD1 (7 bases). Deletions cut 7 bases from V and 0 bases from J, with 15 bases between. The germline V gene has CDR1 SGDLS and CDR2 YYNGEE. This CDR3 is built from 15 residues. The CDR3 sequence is CASGLQGLSTDTQYF. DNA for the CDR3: TGTGCCAGCGGACTACAGGGGTTGAGCACAGATACGCAGTATTTT.

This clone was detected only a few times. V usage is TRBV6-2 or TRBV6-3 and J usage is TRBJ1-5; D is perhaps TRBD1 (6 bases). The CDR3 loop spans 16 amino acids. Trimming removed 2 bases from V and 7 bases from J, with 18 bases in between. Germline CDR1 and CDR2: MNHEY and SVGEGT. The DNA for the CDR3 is TGTGCCAGCAGTTACCTGGACAGATCTTTAGACCAGCCCCAGCATTTT. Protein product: CASSYLDRSLDQPQHF.

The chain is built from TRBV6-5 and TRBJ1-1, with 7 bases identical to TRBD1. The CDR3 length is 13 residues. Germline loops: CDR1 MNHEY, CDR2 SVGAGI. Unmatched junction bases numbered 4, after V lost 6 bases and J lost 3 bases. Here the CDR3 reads CASRKQGYTEAFF. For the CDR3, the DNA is TGTGCCAGCAGAAAACAGGGGTACACTGAAGCTTTCTTT.

The CDR3 here is CASRQATGADTQYF. The CDR3 bases are TGTGCCAGCAGACAAGCGACAGGGGCAGATACGCAGTATTTT. The rearrangement uses TRBV7-3 and TRBJ2-3; 8 nucleotides line up with TRBD1. Germline CDR1 SGHTA, CDR2 FQGTGA. The CDR3 has 14 amino acids. Trimming removed 6 bases from V and 4 bases from J; junction bases left unmatched: 6. Drawing the rest from reference TRBV7-3 and TRBJ2-3, the complete variable domain is GAGVSQTPSNKVTEKGKYVELRCDPISGHTALYWYRQSLGQGPEFLIYFQGTGAADDSGLPNDRFFAVRPEGSVSTLKIQRTERGDSAVYLCASRQATGADTQYFGPGTRLTVL.

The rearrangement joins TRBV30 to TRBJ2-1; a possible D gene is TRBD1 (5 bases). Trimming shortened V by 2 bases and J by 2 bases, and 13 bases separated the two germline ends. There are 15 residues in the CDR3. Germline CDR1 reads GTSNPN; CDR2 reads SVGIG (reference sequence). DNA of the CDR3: TGTGCCTGGAGTCCGAAGGGGTTACCCTACAATGAGCAGTTCTTC. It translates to CAWSPKGLPYNEQFF.

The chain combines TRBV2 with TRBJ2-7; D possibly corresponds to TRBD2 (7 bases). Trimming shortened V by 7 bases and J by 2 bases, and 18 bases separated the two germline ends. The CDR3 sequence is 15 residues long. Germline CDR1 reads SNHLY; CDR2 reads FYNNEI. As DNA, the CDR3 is TGTGCCAGCAACCCTATGGTGGGGGGGCCCTACGAGCAGTACTTC. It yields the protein CASNPMVGGPYEQYF. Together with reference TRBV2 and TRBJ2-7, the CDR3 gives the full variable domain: EPEVTQTPSHQVTQMGQEVILRCVPISNHLYFYWYRQILGQKVEFLVSFYNNEISEKSEIFDDQFSVERPDGSNFTLKIRSTKLEDSAMYFCASNPMVGGPYEQYFGPGTRLTVT.

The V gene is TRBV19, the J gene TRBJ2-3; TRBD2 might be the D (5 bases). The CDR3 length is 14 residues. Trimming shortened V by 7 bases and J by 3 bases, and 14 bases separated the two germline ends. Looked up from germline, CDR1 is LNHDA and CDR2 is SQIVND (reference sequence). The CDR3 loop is CASTGSRGTDTQYF. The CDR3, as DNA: TGTGCCAGTACGGGCTCCCGAGGGACAGATACGCAGTATTTT.

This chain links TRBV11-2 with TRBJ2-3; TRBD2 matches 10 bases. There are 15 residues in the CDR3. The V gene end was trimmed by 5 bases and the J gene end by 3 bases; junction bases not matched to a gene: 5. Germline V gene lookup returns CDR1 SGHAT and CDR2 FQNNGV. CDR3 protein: CASSVILAGTDTQYF. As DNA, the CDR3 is TGTGCCAGCAGCGTCATACTAGCGGGGACAGATACGCAGTATTTT.

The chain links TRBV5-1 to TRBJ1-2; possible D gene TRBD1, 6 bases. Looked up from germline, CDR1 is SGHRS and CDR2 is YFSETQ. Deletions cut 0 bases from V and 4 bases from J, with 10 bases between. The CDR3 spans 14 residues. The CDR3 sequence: CASSLAYRVYGYTF. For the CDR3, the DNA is TGCGCCAGCAGCTTGGCCTACAGGGTCTATGGCTACACCTTC.

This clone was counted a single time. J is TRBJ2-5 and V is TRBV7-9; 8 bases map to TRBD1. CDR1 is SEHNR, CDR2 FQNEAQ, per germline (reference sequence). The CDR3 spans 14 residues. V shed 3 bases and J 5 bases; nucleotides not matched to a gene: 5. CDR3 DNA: TGTGCCAGCAGCTTGACAGGGGTCGCGGAGACCCAGTACTTC. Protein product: CASSLTGVAETQYF. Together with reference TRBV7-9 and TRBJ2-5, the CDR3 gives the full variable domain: DTGVSQNPRHKITKRGQNVTFRCDPISEHNRLYWYRQTLGQGPEFLTYFQNEAQLEKSRLLSDRFSAERPKGSFSTLEIQRTEQGDSAMYLCASSLTGVAETQYFGPGTRLLVL.

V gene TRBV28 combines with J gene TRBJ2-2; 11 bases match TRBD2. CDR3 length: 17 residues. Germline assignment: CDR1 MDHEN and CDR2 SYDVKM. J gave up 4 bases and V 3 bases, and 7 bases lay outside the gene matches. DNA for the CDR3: TGTGCCAGCAGTTTCCGCACTAGCGGGAGTGGCACCGGGGAGCTGTTTTTT. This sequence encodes CASSFRTSGSGTGELFF.

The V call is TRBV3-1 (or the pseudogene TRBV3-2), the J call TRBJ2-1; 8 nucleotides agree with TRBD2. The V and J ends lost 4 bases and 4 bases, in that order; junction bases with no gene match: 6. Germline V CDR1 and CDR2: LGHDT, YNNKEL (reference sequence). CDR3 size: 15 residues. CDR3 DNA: TGTGCCAGCAGCCCCGGGAGGGCCTCGTACAATGAGCAGTTCTTC. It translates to CASSPGRASYNEQFF.

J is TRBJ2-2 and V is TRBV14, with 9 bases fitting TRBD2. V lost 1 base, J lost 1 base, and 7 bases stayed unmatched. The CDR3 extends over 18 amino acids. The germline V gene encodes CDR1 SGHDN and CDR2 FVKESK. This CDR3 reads CASSQVFSGRRNTGELFF. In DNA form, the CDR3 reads TGTGCCAGCAGCCAAGTCTTTAGCGGGAGAAGGAACACCGGGGAGCTGTTTTTT.

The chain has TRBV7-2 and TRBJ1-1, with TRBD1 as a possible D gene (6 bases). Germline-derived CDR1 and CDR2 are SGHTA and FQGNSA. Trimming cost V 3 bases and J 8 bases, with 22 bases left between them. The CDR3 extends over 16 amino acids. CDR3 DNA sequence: TGTGCCAGCAGCTTGGGAGATAAACAGGGTCGTCGAGAAGCTTTCTTT. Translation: CASSLGDKQGRREAFF.

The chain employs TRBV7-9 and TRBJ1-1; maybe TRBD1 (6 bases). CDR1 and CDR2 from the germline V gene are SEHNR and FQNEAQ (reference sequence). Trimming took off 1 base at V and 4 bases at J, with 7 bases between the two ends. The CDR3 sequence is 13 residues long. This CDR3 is CASSLEGGTEAFF. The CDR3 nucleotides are TGTGCCAGCAGCTTAGAAGGGGGCACTGAAGCTTTCTTT.

The CDR3 DNA reads as TGTGCCAGCAGCTTGGGTCGGGGGGGCCGGGTGACCCAGTACTTC. Translating gives CASSLGRGGRVTQYF. V usage is TRBV5-4 and J usage is TRBJ2-5; 8 bases align to TRBD2. J gave up 7 bases and V 0 bases, and 8 bases lay outside the gene matches. The CDR3 is 15 amino acids. CDR1 is SGHNT and CDR2 is YYREEE in the germline V gene (reference sequence). The full variable domain, with the rest looked up from reference TRBV5-4 and TRBJ2-5, is ETGVTQSPTHLIKTRGQQVTLRCSSQSGHNTVSWYQQALGQGPQFIFQYYREEENGRGNFPPRFSGLQFPNYSSELNVNALELDDSALYLCASSLGRGGRVTQYFGPGTRLLVL.

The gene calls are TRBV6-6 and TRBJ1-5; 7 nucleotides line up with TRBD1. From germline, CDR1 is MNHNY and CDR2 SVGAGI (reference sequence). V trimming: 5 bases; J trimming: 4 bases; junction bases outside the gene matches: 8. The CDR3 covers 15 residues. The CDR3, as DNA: TGTGCCAGCAGTCAAGACAGGGCCCCAAATCAGCCCCAGCATTTT. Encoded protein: CASSQDRAPNQPQHF.

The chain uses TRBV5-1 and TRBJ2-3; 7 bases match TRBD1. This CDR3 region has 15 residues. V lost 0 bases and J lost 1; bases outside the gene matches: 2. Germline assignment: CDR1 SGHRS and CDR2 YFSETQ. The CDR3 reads CASSLGQGGTDTQYF. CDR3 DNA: TGCGCCAGCAGCTTGGGACAGGGTGGCACAGATACGCAGTATTTT.

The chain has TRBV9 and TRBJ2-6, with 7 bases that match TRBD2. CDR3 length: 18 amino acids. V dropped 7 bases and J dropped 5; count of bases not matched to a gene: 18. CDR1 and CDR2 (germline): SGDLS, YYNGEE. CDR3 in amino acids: CASLLAYSNQSRANVLTF. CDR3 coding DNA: TGTGCCAGCTTACTAGCGTACTCAAACCAAAGTCGGGCCAACGTCCTGACTTTC.

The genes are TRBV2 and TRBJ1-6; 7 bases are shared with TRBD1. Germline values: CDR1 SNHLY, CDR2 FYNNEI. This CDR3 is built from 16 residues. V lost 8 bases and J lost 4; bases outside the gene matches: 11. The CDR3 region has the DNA TGTGCCAGCTTAAAGACAGGGATACAATATAATTCACCCCTCCACTTT. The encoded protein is CASLKTGIQYNSPLHF.

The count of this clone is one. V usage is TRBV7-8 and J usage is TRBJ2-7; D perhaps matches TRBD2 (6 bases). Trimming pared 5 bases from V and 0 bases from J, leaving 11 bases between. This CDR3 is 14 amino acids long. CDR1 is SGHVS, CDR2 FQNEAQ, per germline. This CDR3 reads CASSLAGTSYEQYF. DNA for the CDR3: TGTGCCAGCAGCCTGGCGGGAACCTCCTACGAGCAGTACTTC.

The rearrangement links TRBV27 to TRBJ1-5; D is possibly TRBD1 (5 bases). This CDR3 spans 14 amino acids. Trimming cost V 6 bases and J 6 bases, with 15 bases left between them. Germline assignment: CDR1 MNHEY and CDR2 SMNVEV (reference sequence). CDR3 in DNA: TGTGCCAGCAGGTTACAGGTGGAAGCTCAGCCCCAGCATTTT. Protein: CASRLQVEAQPQHF.

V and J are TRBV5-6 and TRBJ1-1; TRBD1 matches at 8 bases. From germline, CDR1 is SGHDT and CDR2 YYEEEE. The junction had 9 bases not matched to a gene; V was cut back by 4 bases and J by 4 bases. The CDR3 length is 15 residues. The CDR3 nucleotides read TGTGCCAGCAGCGCCCTACAGGGGGGCGGCACTGAAGCTTTCTTT. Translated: CASSALQGGGTEAFF. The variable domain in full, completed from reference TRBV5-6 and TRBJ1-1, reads DAGVTQSPTHLIKTRGQQVTLRCSPKSGHDTVSWYQQALGQGPQFIFQYYEEEERQRGNFPDRFSGHQFPNYSSELNVNALLLGDSALYLCASSALQGGGTEAFFGQGTRLTVV.

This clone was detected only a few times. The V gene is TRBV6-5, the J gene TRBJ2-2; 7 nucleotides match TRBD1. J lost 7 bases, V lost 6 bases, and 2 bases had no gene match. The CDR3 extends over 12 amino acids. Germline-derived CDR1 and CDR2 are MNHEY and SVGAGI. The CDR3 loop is CASSRQGGELFF. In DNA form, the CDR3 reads TGTGCCAGCAGCAGACAGGGCGGGGAGCTGTTTTTT.

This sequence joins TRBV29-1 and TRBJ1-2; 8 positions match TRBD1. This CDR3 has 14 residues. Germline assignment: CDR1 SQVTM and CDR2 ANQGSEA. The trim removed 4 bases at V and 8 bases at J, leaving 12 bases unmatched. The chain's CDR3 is CSVVGGTGKGGYTF. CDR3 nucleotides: TGCAGCGTTGTGGGTGGGACAGGCAAAGGCGGCTACACCTTC. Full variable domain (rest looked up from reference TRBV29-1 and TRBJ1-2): SAVISQKPSRDICQRGTSLTIQCQVDSQVTMMFWYRQQPGQSLTLIATANQGSEATYESGFVIDKFPISRPNLTFSTLTVSNMSPEDSSIYLCSVVGGTGKGGYTFGSGTRLTVV.

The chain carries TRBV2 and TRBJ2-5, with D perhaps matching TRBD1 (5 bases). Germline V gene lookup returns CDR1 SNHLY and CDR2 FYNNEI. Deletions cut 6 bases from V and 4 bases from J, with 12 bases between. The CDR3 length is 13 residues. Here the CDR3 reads CASRIQVGETQYF. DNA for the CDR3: TGTGCCAGCAGAATACAGGTGGGAGAGACCCAGTACTTC.